The T cell receptor beta chain described here comes from a study of blood T cell repertoires in COVID-19. Assay used: immunoSEQ multiplex PCR; TCRdb lists only in-frame clones, some missing. Of about 220,000 clones in the sample, about 85% were seen once. There are 15 residues in the CDR3. Germline V lookup: CDR1 SEHNR, CDR2 FQNEAQ (reference sequence). Trimming took 1 base from V and 4 from J, leaving 13 bases between them. This TCR derives from a young woman who had recovered from COVID-19. The sequenced material came from PBMCs or T cells enriched from blood (not recorded which). The V and J genes are TRBV7-9 and TRBJ2-5, with a possible D match to TRBD2 (5 bases). The CDR3 nucleotides read TGTGCCAGCAGCTTAGAGGCGGGTCCGAGAGAGACCCAGTACTTC. Translated: CASSLEAGPRETQYF.